This TCR beta chain was sequenced for a study of CD8 T cells in Susac syndrome. Germline CDR1 reads SNHLY; CDR2 reads FYNNEI. The ends were cut back, 6 bases at V and 1 base at J, with 14 bases in the middle. This CDR3 is built from 15 residues. Random-hexamer reverse transcription was applied to roughly 0.5 to 1 ug RNA. Multiplex PCR with immunoSEQ amplified the TCR beta CDR3 across 54 Vbeta and 13 Jbeta. TCRdb processed the immunoSEQ multiplex PCR reads anew with MiXCR; each CDR3 protein has one entry. The data contain approximately 200,000 distinct CDR3 sequences, 80% to 95% of them singletons. The T cells that were sequenced for TCR beta were CD8+ and CD4+ cells from blood. This clonotype was counted once.

V gene TRBV2 combines with J gene TRBJ2-3; the D gene could be TRBD1 or TRBD2 (5 bases each). The sequenced material came from CD8+ T cells from PBMCs. This TCR derives from a human donor with multiple sclerosis. The CDR3 protein is CASRQGAAGTDTQYF. The CDR3 DNA reads TGTGCCAGCAGGCAGGGTGCAGCGGGCACAGATACGCAGTATTTT.